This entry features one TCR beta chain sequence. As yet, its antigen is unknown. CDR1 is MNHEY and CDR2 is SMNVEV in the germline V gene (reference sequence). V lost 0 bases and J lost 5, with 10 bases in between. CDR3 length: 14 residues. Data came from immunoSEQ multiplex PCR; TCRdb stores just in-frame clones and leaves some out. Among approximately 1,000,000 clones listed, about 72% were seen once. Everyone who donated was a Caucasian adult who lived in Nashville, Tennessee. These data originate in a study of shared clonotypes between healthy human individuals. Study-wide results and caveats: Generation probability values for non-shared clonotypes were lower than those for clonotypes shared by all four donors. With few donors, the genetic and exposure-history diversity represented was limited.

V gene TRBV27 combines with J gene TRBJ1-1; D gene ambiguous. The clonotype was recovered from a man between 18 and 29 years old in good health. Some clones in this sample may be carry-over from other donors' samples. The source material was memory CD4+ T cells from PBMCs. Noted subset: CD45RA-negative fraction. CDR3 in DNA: TGTGCCAGCAGTTTATCGAGTCGACGGACTGAAGCTTTCTTT. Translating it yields CASSLSSRRTEAFF.